Below, one TCR beta chain is given with its context. Its recognized antigen is unknown. No per-base quality is available; no much larger clone lies one base away. This record belongs to a study of T cells after posttransplantation cyclophosphamide (dated by TCRdb to about 2016). Background on the whole study: T cell repertoire reconstitution was tracked by TRB sequencing after myeloablative bone marrow transplantation in which posttransplantation cyclophosphamide was used as GVHD prophylaxis. Because TRA and TRB clonality correlated tightly in under 10 samples, later TCR analyses were limited to TRB. Blood from all 35 or so PTCy patients with 1-year posttransplant specimens was subjected to TRB sequencing. Samples from 35 PTCy-treated patients, along with samples from roughly 15 of their related bone marrow donors, underwent antigen receptor sequencing. Public TRB sequences were checked against a database of over 3,500 sequences associated with responses to pathogens, tumor antigens, self-antigens and alloantigens. Up to roughly 3 additional blood samples from 2 to 5.2 years after transplant were also TRB-sequenced in 3 patients, as was pretransplant blood from several patients. Overall study results and their limits: At 1-2 months, donor-recipient similarity was low but rose over the first year, and the later blood repertoires were often dominated by donor CD8+ memory clones. The TRB repertoires of T cells infiltrating skin or GI tract showed only limited overlap with the TRB repertoires of T cells in blood. Across 45 or so patients, recipient CMV seropositivity and CMV reactivation were highly associated with TRB clonality; PTCy diversity was similar to CNI/methotrexate controls.

TRB sequencing used genomic DNA with the immunoSEQ assay at survey resolution or the hsTCRB kit. Per the source publication's procedure: The immunoSEQ software handled the initial read processing, while the LymphoSeq R package was used for the repertoire analyses. For each TRB dataset, clonality was calculated as 1 minus normalized Shannon entropy, and the Gini coefficient was computed as well. Phenotypes of unsorted samples were inferred by mapping TRB sequences from sorted subsets of the recipient or donor onto the same recipient's unsorted samples. This immuneACCESS table, as held by TCRdb, lists in-frame sequences with V and J called but not all clones. Of the missing ones, under half trace to an unresolved V gene in checked studies; the others have no known cause. The D gene and trimming were derived from the DNA, and the V and J assignments and clone size from that table. This sample holds around 6,000 clones; 82% were observed only once. The biggest ten clones account for less than 35% of the sample.

Trimming accounts for 4 bases at V and 9 bases at J, while the number of junction bases matched to no gene is 12. Reading from cysteine to phenylalanine, the CDR3 counts 15 amino acids. Only the CDR3 DNA is retained, 45 bases long and in frame from the first base. CDR1 and CDR2 are read off the germline V gene as SGHDN and FVKESK. In light of the paper, this sample's treatment or condition label describes: high-dose cyclophosphamide on days +3 and +4 as single-agent GVHD prophylaxis. PTCy patients received busulfan and fludarabine conditioning, a related or unrelated marrow graft, and cyclophosphamide on days +3 and +4. PTCy-treated patients were drawn from a prospective multi-institutional clinical trial. Peripheral blood and bone marrow mononuclear cells were isolated by Ficoll-Hypaque density centrifugation and cryopreserved. CD4+ and CD8+ T cells, including naive and memory subsets, were sorted by FACS using a FACSAria II.

The TCR sequence derives from a female patient aged 45 to 65 who received an allogeneic stem cell transplant from a related donor, was CMV-positive, and had no GVHD. Following transplantation, part of the T cell population may be supplied by the graft donor rather than the patient. The sequenced sample was CD8+ T cells sorted from PBMCs, obtained around 1,400 days after allogeneic stem cell transplant with posttransplant cyclophosphamide. Recombination connected TRBV14 to TRBJ1-5; a stretch of 7 junction bases matches TRBD1. The CDR3 here reads CASSRGQSPIWPQHF. At the DNA level, the sequence is TGTGCCAGCAGCCGGGGACAGTCTCCAATTTGGCCCCAGCATTTT.